What follows are 12 T cell receptor beta chains derived from one specimen sequenced in a study of cytomegalovirus exposure and HLA in healthy donors. Researchers ran the PCR with 60 Vbeta and 13 Jbeta primers. Repertoires were generated with immunoSEQ multiplex PCR, while TCRdb's copy carries only in-frame clones and drops some. This table has 81,000 or so clones, about 81% appearing once. The specimen sequenced was PBMCs. Every receptor here comes from a man aged 55-75 years in good health and CMV-seronegative.

This chain connects TRBV19 to TRBJ1-4; no clear D. The CDR3 is 14 residues long. CDR1 and CDR2 from the germline V gene are LNHDA and SQIVND (reference sequence). Deletions cut 5 bases from V and 0 bases from J, with 7 bases between. This CDR3 is CASSEQATNEKLFF. The CDR3 region has the DNA TGTGCCAGTAGTGAGCAGGCAACTAATGAAAAACTGTTTTTT.

The CDR3: CASSSQGMNAEAFF. The CDR3, as DNA: TGTGCCAGCAGCTCGCAGGGTATGAATGCTGAAGCTTTCTTT. The chain combines TRBV7-2 with TRBJ1-1; possibly TRBD1 for D (5 bases). The length of the CDR3 is 14 residues. Deletions cut 4 bases from V and 6 bases from J, with 15 bases between. The germline V gene encodes CDR1 SGHTA and CDR2 FQGNSA.

V is TRBV27 and J is TRBJ1-3; TRBD1 matches at 7 bases. The germline V gene has CDR1 MNHEY and CDR2 SMNVEV (reference sequence). This CDR3 region has 14 residues. The ends lost 4 bases at V and 3 bases at J; junction bases unmatched: 3. The CDR3 protein is CASSSRDSGNTIYF. The CDR3 bases are TGTGCCAGCAGTTCCCGGGACAGTGGAAACACCATATATTTT.

The V and J genes are TRBV2 and TRBJ2-1, with 8 bases lining up with TRBD1. CDR3 size: 13 residues. Germline loops: CDR1 SNHLY, CDR2 FYNNEI. The V and J ends lost 6 bases and 6 bases, in that order; junction bases with no gene match: 4. The CDR3 DNA reads as TGTGCCAGCAGGGAGACAGGGGTCAATGAGCAGTTCTTC. Translation gives CASRETGVNEQFF.

This chain connects TRBV7-9 to TRBJ1-2, with a tentative D call TRBD1 (5 bases). V gave up 5 bases and J gave up 1 base, with 11 bases separating them. Germline V gene sequence: CDR1 SEHNR, CDR2 FQNEAQ (reference sequence). This CDR3 contains 14 residues. Written as DNA, the CDR3 is TGTGCCAGCAGCCCGGGCGGGGGTAACTATGGCTACACCTTC. The encoded protein is CASSPGGGNYGYTF.

There are a few counts of this clone. The rearrangement joins TRBV5-1 to TRBJ2-6; 10 nucleotides match TRBD1. The ends lost 1 base at V and 2 bases at J; junction bases unmatched: 9. Looked up from germline, CDR1 is SGHRS and CDR2 is YFSETQ. The CDR3 sequence is 19 residues long. CDR3: CASSLWGGGQGAGANVLTF. CDR3 DNA: TGCGCCAGCAGCTTGTGGGGAGGTGGACAGGGGGCTGGGGCCAACGTCCTGACTTTC.

This clone was seen only once. The chain links TRBV11-3 to TRBJ2-1, with D perhaps matching TRBD1 (7 bases). Germline loops: CDR1 SGHNT, CDR2 YENEEA. V lost 1 base and J 0 bases, leaving 19 bases between the germline ends. The CDR3 has 19 amino acids. The CDR3 protein is CASSLGSGGTVSSYNEQFF. Here the CDR3 DNA reads TGTGCCAGCAGCTTAGGGTCAGGGGGGACCGTAAGCTCCTACAATGAGCAGTTCTTC. The full variable domain, rest sourced from reference TRBV11-3 and TRBJ2-1, is EAGVVQSPRYKIIEKKQPVAFWCNPISGHNTLYWYLQNLGQGPELLIRYENEEAVDDSQLPKDRFSAERLKGVDSTLKIQPAELGDSAVYLCASSLGSGGTVSSYNEQFFGPGTRLTVL.

This clone was seen only once. The chain joins TRBV5-1 to TRBJ1-2; D gene ambiguous. Germline assignment: CDR1 SGHRS and CDR2 YFSETQ. V lost 0 bases, J lost 3 bases, and 12 bases lay in between. This CDR3 comprises 15 residues. The CDR3 protein is CASSLDYKRDYGYTF. In nucleotides, the CDR3 is TGCGCCAGCAGCTTGGATTACAAACGGGACTATGGCTACACCTTC.

This clone was found once. The V and J genes are TRBV11-2 and TRBJ1-1; 9 bases match TRBD1. CDR1 and CDR2 from the germline V gene are SGHAT and FQNNGV. This CDR3 contains 16 residues. J was trimmed by 4 bases and V by 3 bases; bases with no gene match: 9. CDR3 DNA sequence: TGTGCCAGCAGCTTCCTCCTAACAGGGGGCCCCACTGAAGCTTTCTTT. The encoded protein is CASSFLLTGGPTEAFF. The full variable domain, completed using reference TRBV11-2 and TRBJ1-1, is EAGVAQSPRYKIIEKRQSVAFWCNPISGHATLYWYQQILGQGPKLLIQFQNNGVVDDSQLPKDRFSAERLKGVDSTLKIQPAKLEDSAVYLCASSFLLTGGPTEAFFGQGTRLTVV.

The rearrangement joins TRBV4-2 to TRBJ1-6; TRBD1 aligns across 10 bases. This CDR3 comprises 17 residues. Germline V gene sequence: CDR1 LGHNA, CDR2 YNFKEQ. V was clipped by 4 bases and J by 9 bases; unmatched bases: 12. CDR3 DNA: TGTGCCAGCAGCCGCACGTCAGGGACAGGGGATATTTCACCCCTCCACTTT. Amino acid sequence: CASSRTSGTGDISPLHF.

The chain links TRBV11-2 to TRBJ1-1; D gene uncertain. The CDR3 loop spans 12 amino acids. Per germline, CDR1 SGHAT and CDR2 FQNNGV. V was trimmed by 11 bases and J by 0 bases, leaving 10 bases between them. The CDR3 DNA is TGTGCCGGTCGGGAGCTGAACACTGAAGCTTTCTTT. Residues: CAGRELNTEAFF.

This clone appeared once. The CDR3 nucleotides read TGTGCCAGTAGTATCTCAACCCGGGACAGGGGTGGCTACACCTTC. Protein: CASSISTRDRGGYTF. The gene calls are TRBV19 and TRBJ1-2, with 10 bases matching TRBD1. V lost 3 bases and J lost 7; bases outside the gene matches: 8. Germline CDR1 is LNHDA and CDR2 is SQIVND (reference sequence). The CDR3 contains 15 residues.